This T cell receptor (beta chain) appears in the sequencing data of a study of vaccination and CD4 T cells after COVID-19. Cultured CD4+ T cell DNA was sequenced using the Oncomine TCR Beta short-read assay. The authors extracted genomic DNA from cultured CD4+ T cells. MiXCR, applied by TCRdb to the PCR reads, yields one record per CDR3 protein. The sample contains 4,500 or so distinct CDR3 sequences, about a fifth of which appear only once. This clonotype was counted between two and nine times. What it binds is not known. The germline V and J ends were trimmed by 3 bases and 1 base, with 13 bases remaining between them. The V gene's germline CDR1 is GTSNPN and CDR2 SVGIG (reference sequence). The CDR3 sequence is 15 residues long. Described treatment: roughly 10-day PBMC culture with coronavirus spike peptide pools or control peptides (ViraFEST assay). About 2 million PBMCs went into each well for culture with 10 IU/ml IL-2 and 10 ug/ml peptide pools.

The chain combines TRBV30 with TRBJ2-4, with a weak D call TRBD1 (6 bases). The origin of this receptor is a human donor who had recovered from COVID-19. Sequenced material: CD4+ T cells from blood, cultured in vitro. Here the CDR3 DNA reads TGTGCCTGGAGAGTACAGGGTCCGGCCAAAAACATTCAGTACTTC. This gives the protein CAWRVQGPAKNIQYF.